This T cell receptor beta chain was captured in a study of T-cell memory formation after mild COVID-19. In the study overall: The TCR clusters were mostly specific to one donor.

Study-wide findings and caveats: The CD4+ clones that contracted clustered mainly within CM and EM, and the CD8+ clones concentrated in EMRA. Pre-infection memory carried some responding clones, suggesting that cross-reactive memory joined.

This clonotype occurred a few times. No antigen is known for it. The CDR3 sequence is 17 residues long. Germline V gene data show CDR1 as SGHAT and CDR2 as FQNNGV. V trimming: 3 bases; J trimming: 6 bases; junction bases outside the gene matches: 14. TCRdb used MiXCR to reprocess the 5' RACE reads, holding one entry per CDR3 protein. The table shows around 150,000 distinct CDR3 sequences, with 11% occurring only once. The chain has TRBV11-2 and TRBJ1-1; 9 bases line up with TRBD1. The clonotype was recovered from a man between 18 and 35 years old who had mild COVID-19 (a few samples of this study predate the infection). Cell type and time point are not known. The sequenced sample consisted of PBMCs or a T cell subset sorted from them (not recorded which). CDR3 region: CASSFRGGGTGIAEAFF. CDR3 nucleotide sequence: TGTGCCAGCAGCTTTAGAGGCGGGGGGACAGGGATAGCTGAAGCTTTCTTT.